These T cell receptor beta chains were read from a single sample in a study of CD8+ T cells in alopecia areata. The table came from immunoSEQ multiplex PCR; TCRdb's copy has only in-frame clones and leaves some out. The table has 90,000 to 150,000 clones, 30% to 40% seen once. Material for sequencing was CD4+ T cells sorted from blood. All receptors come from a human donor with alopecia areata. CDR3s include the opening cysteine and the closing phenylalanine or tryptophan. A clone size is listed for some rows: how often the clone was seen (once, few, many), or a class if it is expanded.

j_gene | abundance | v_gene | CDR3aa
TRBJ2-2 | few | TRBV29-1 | CSVALLVSGELFF
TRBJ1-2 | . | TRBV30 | CAWMGQTDYGYTF
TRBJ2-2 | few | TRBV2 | CASSGQGIAGELFF
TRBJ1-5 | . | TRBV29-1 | CSAGTGNHQPQHF
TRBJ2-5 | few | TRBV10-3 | CAISRTDQETQYF
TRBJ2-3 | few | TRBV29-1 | CSVEGGTDTQYF
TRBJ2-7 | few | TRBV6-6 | CASTVGQGTTYEQYF
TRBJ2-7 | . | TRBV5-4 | CASSLAVGSGVGYEQYF
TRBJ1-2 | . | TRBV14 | CASSQDHGYYGYTF
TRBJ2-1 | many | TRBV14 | CASSQDLRPDNEQFF
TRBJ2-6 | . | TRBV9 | CASSVISSGANVLTF
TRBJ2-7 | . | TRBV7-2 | CASTFLAGGYEQYF
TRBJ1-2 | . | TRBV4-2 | CASSQEGRSYGYTF
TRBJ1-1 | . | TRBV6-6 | CASSYSGRGWGTEAFF
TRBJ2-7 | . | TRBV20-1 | CSVVFYYEQYF
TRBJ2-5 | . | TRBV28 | CASSRGQTQETQYF
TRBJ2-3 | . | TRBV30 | CAWTPGADTQYF
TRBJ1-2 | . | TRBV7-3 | CASSLPGYRGYTF
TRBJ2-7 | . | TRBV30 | CACSETVYEQYF
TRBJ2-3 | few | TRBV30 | CAWRGTQVGHTQYF
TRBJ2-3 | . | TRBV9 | CASSPGTGGPDTQYF
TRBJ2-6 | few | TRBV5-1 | CASSLVPTGSSGANVLTF
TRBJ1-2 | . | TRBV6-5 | CASSYSRQGANGYTF
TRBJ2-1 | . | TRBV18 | CASSPPLPGSGRNEQFF
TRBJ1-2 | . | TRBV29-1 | CSVEGQTANYGYTF
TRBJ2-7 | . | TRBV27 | CASSAAGLRPYEQYF
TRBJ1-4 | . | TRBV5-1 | CASSSGTGSEKLFF
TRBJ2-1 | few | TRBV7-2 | CASSLAGTIGYNEQFF
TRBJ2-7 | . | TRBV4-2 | CASSQEGTGSYEQYF
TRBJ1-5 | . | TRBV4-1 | CASSQDGNQPQHF
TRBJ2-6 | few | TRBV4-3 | CASSQATSGANVLTF
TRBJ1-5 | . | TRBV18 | CASSSDPGGNQPQHF
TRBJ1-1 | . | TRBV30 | CAWSAGVNTEAFF
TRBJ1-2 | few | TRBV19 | CATRTQANYGYTF
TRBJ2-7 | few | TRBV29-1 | CSERQGPYYEQYF
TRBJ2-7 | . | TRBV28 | CASSFATGGEQYF
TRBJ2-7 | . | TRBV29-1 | CSVDLDRGLSYEQYF
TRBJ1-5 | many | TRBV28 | CASSFRGGQPQHF
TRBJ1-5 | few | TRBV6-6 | CASSYSDQPQHF
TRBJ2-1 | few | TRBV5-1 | CASSGTSGSNEQFF
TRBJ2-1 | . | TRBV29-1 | CSVPFSGRRVGEQFF
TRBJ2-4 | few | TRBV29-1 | CSGRDREAKNIQYF
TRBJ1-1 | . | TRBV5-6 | CASSPAGTITEAFF
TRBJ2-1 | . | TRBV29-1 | CSGKGTLYNEQFF
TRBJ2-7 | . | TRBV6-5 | CASSSPRQGVYEQYF
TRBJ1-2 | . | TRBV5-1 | CASSWGRGYTF
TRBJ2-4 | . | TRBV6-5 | CASSGALAGGNIQYF
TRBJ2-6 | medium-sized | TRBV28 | CASKRGLSSGANVLTF
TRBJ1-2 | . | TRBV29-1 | CSVTDRGYGYTF
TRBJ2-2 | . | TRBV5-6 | CASSSTGHSQTGELFF